A single sample gave rise to the 9 T cell receptor beta chains below, sequenced in a study of cytomegalovirus exposure and HLA in healthy donors. The PCR was carried out with 60 Vbeta primers and 13 Jbeta primers. The repertoire was sequenced with immunoSEQ multiplex PCR; TCRdb's copy has only in-frame clones and lacks some. Of 150,000 to 200,000 clones in the sample, roughly three quarters are singletons; the top ten hold about 7.9%. Source material: PBMCs. The receptors shown here come from a male donor in good health and CMV-seropositive.

The chain recombines TRBV7-2 with TRBJ2-5; TRBD2 aligns across 9 bases. The J call is uncertain, as TRBJ2-7 better fits the DNA end. The CDR3 is 15 amino acids. The germline V gene has CDR1 SGHTA and CDR2 FQGNSA. In nucleotides, the CDR3 is TGTGCCAGCAGCTTAGCGGGGACTAGCAGCGACGAGCAGTACTTC. It is translated as CASSLAGTSSDEQYF.

The chain recombines TRBV9 with TRBJ1-4; 9 bases align to TRBD1. The germline CDR1 and CDR2 sequences are SGDLS and YYNGEE. V dropped 0 bases and J dropped 7; count of bases not matched to a gene: 1. The CDR3 has 14 amino acids. CDR3 nucleotides: TGTGCCAGCAGCGTAGGACAGGGGGTTGAAAAACTGTTTTTT. Its translation is CASSVGQGVEKLFF.

This clone has only one observation. The CDR3 loop is CASSFRQRSYEQYF. The CDR3 coding sequence is TGTGCCAGCAGCTTCCGACAGCGATCCTACGAGCAGTACTTC. V usage is TRBV5-4 and J usage is TRBJ2-7; maybe TRBD1 (5 bases). CDR1 is SGHNT, CDR2 YYREEE, per germline (reference sequence). This CDR3 is built from 14 residues. V was shortened by 2 bases and J by 1 base, with 10 bases between the two germline ends.

This clone has only a few counts. The chain couples TRBV9 to TRBJ1-1; D is uncertain. Trimming stripped 0 bases from V and 3 bases from J, with 6 bases between. Germline CDR1 and CDR2: SGDLS and YYNGEE. The CDR3 spans 13 residues. The CDR3 sequence: CASSVEQDTEAFF. CDR3 nucleotides: TGTGCCAGCAGCGTAGAGCAGGACACTGAAGCTTTCTTT.

V usage is TRBV2 and J usage is TRBJ1-1; the D gene is possibly TRBD1 (6 bases). Trimming shortened V by 6 bases and J by 1 base, and 15 bases separated the two germline ends. The CDR3 has 15 amino acids. CDR1 is SNHLY, CDR2 FYNNEI, per germline. DNA of the CDR3: TGTGCCAGCAGACCCACAGGGTCTACGAACACTGAAGCTTTCTTT. Translating it yields CASRPTGSTNTEAFF.

In nucleotides, the CDR3 is TGTGCCAGCAGCCAAGGGGTTCTAGGGGGGGTCAATGAGCAGTTCTTC. Translating gives CASSQGVLGGVNEQFF. The chain joins TRBV7-3 to TRBJ2-1; TRBD2 might be the D (7 bases). CDR1 SGHTA and CDR2 FQGTGA come from the germline V gene. CDR3 length equals 16 residues. V was clipped by 5 bases and J by 6 bases, with 20 bases between them.

This clone showed up just a few times. The CDR3: CASSTRGTDENTEAFF. The DNA for the CDR3 is TGTGCCAGCAGTACCCGAGGGACAGATGAGAACACTGAAGCTTTCTTT. The rearrangement joins TRBV2 to TRBJ1-1, with 7 bases that match TRBD1. Trimming cost V 5 bases and J 1 base; bases outside gene matches: 10. CDR3 length equals 16 residues. Germline values: CDR1 SNHLY, CDR2 FYNNEI.

Turning to this clone: Other DNA sequences within the sample encode an identical CDR3. The chain joins TRBV6-5 to TRBJ1-1; D gene ambiguous. The CDR3 extends over 13 amino acids. Per germline, CDR1 MNHEY and CDR2 SVGAGI. Trimming took off 0 bases at V and 1 base at J, with 3 bases between the two ends. The chain's CDR3 is CASSYSRNTEAFF. CDR3 coding DNA: TGTGCCAGCAGTTACTCCCGGAACACTGAAGCTTTCTTT.

This chain connects TRBV2 to TRBJ2-2; TRBD2 might be the D (5 bases). This CDR3 has 15 residues. The V gene's germline CDR1 is SNHLY and CDR2 FYNNEI. V lost 8 bases to trimming and J lost 1 base, with 14 bases between them. CDR3 bases: TGTGCCAGCGACTCGACCGGGGAGAACACCGGGGAGCTGTTTTTT. This encodes CASDSTGENTGELFF.